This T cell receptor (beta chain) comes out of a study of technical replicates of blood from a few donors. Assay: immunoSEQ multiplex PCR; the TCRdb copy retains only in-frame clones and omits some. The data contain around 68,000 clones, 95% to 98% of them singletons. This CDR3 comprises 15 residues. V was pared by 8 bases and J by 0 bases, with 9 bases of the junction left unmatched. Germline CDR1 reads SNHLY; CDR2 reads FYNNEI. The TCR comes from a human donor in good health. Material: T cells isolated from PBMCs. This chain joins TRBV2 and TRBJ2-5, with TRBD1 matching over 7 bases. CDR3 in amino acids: CASWPGQLYQETQYF. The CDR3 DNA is TGTGCCAGCTGGCCGGGACAGTTGTACCAAGAGACCCAGTACTTC.